One and the same sample provided the 21 T cell receptor beta chains below, sequenced in a study of regulatory T cells in long-lasting Graves disease. As to time point: newly diagnosed GD, antithyroid drugs for less than 3 months. From RNA extracted from PBMCs, the TCR library was made. Building the TCR beta libraries relied on iRepertoire HTBI primers, and CDR3 regions underwent Arm-PCR. TCRdb re-derived calls from the multiplex PCR reads in MiXCR, one entry per CDR3 protein. Here the sample spans around 400,000 distinct CDR3 sequences, about 12% being singletons. The sample also formed part of further work on T cells in Graves' hyperthyroidism and ophthalmopathy.

Sequencing was performed on peripheral blood mononuclear cells (PBMCs), taken at new diagnosis, from a patient treated with antithyroid drugs. The receptors originated from a woman under 30 with Graves disease.

In this sample, this clonotype turned up many times. The CDR3 sequence: CASRSGRTGNEKLFF. The CDR3 region has the DNA TGTGCCAGCAGGTCCGGTCGGACAGGGAATGAAAAACTGTTTTTT. The chain carries TRBV2 and TRBJ1-4, with 8 bases aligning to TRBD1. Germline CDR1 and CDR2: SNHLY and FYNNEI. The CDR3 spans 15 residues. The junction had 8 bases not matched to a gene; V was cut back by 6 bases and J by 5 bases.

This clonotype has a handful of counts. This may come from a read error, since a much larger clone is one base off. This chain uses TRBV28 with TRBJ2-3, with 7 bases that match TRBD1. The assigned J gene may be wrong: the sequence end matches TRBJ2-1 better. Germline lookup yields CDR1 MDHEN and CDR2 SYDVKM. The CDR3 consists of 15 residues. This CDR3 is CASSGDPGQRDEQFF. The CDR3 DNA reads as TGTGCCAGCAGTGGGGACCCGGGACAGAGGGATGAGCAGTTCTTC.

This clonotype was picked up many times. The chain employs TRBV6-2 or TRBV6-3 and TRBJ2-7; TRBD2 might be the D (5 bases). Germline assignment: CDR1 MNHEY and CDR2 SVGEGT. Trimming took 5 bases from V and 1 from J, leaving 18 bases between them. The CDR3 is made up of 16 amino acids. The CDR3 bases are TGTGCCAGCAGTGAACGTGCAGCTAGCCCATCCTACGAGCAGTACGTC. Encoded protein: CASSERAASPSYEQYV.

This clonotype appeared many times. This chain connects TRBV12-3 or TRBV12-4 to TRBJ2-4; TRBD1 or TRBD2 may be the D gene (5 bases each). The CDR3 length is 19 residues. Trimming took off 2 bases at V and 1 base at J, with 21 bases between the two ends. The CDR3 loop is CASSLRGGGFPNAKNIQYF. In DNA, the CDR3 is TGTGCCAGCAGTTTACGGGGTGGGGGATTTCCTAATGCCAAAAACATTCAGTACTTC.

Points on this clonotype: A read error may explain this, as a much larger clone is one base away. Because the CDR3 is missing its conserved closing phenylalanine or tryptophan, this is likely a read error. CDR3 DNA sequence: TGTGCCACCAGCAAACAGGGCCACGAGCAGTACTCC. Amino acid sequence: CATSKQGHEQYS. The chain combines TRBV15 with TRBJ2-7; a weak D match, TRBD1 (6 bases). The CDR3 loop spans 12 amino acids. The germline gives CDR1 LNHNV, CDR2 YYDKDF (reference sequence). Trimming took off 4 bases at V and 5 bases at J, with 9 bases between the two ends.

This clonotype was seen many times. The chain employs TRBV11-1 and TRBJ1-1, with a weak D call TRBD1 (5 bases). CDR3 length equals 14 residues. Germline V CDR1 and CDR2: SGHAT, FQDESV (reference sequence). V lost 5 bases and J lost 1, with 11 bases in between. The CDR3 DNA sequence: TGTGCCAGCAGCCCCCGGGACGGGAACACTGAAGCTTTCTTT. Translation: CASSPRDGNTEAFF.

The table lists this clonotype with many counts. The rearrangement joins TRBV30 to TRBJ1-2; D gene ambiguous. The CDR3 is 14 residues long. Germline loops: CDR1 GTSNPN, CDR2 SVGIG (reference sequence). The V gene lost 3 bases and the J gene lost 5 bases, with 16 bases spanning the gap. DNA of the CDR3: TGTGCCTGGAGGGGCTCCCTCTTGAGATATGGCTACACCTTC. Its protein product is CAWRGSLLRYGYTF.

This clonotype was recorded at least ten times. The chain links TRBV20-1 to TRBJ1-4; no clear D. Germline V gene sequence: CDR1 DFQATT, CDR2 SNEGSKA (reference sequence). The CDR3 extends over 13 amino acids. Trimming took off 6 bases at V and 8 bases at J, with 16 bases between the two ends. CDR3 amino acids: CSAFDAGREKLFF. The CDR3 bases are TGCAGTGCCTTTGACGCGGGCAGGGAAAAACTGTTTTTT.

This clonotype was counted a few times. V gene TRBV12-3 or TRBV12-4 combines with J gene TRBJ2-1, with 11 bases aligning to TRBD2. CDR3 length equals 15 residues. V lost 6 bases to trimming and J lost 7 bases; unmatched junction nucleotides: 8. This CDR3 reads CASRERLAGFNEQFF. CDR3 nucleotide sequence: TGTGCCAGCAGGGAACGACTAGCGGGGTTTAATGAGCAGTTCTTC.

The chain recombines TRBV7-2 with TRBJ1-2, with a tentative D call TRBD1 (5 bases). Deletions cut 2 bases from V and 1 base from J, with 20 bases between. CDR1 and CDR2 from the germline V gene are SGHTA and FQGNSA. The CDR3 is 18 residues long. The CDR3 DNA is TGTGCCAGCAGCTTACCTATCCATACCGGGACCTTTAACTATGGCTACACCTTC. Amino acid sequence: CASSLPIHTGTFNYGYTF.

The sample holds many counts of this clonotype. This sequence joins TRBV12-3 or TRBV12-4 and TRBJ2-5; TRBD2 matches 13 bases. This CDR3 contains 18 residues. V was clipped by 4 bases and J by 5 bases; unmatched bases: 13. The CDR3 spells CASSSGRGLAGFRETQYF. DNA of the CDR3: TGTGCCAGCAGTTCGGGGCGGGGACTAGCGGGATTTAGGGAGACCCAGTACTTC.

To note about this clonotype: One end of the junction varies from germline; a read error may be responsible. This chain joins TRBV20-1 and TRBJ1-4; no firm D call. CDR1 is DFQATT, CDR2 SNEGSKA, per germline (reference sequence). The CDR3 contains 18 residues. The CDR3 DNA follows: TGCAGTGCTGGAGACCGCAGAGAAACATATTCAACTAATGAAAAACTGTTTTTT. It codes for CSAGDRRETYSTNEKLFF.

The rearrangement joins TRBV7-9 to TRBJ1-5; D call uncertain. Germline-derived CDR1 and CDR2 are SEHNR and FQNEAQ (reference sequence). Trimming took 1 base from V and 7 from J, leaving 5 bases between them. The CDR3 length is 12 residues. The CDR3 nucleotides are TGTGCCAGCAGCTTAGGGCTACAGCCCCAGCATTTT. Encoded protein: CASSLGLQPQHF.

J is TRBJ1-1 and V is TRBV4-1; a weak D match, TRBD1 (6 bases). Per the germline V gene, CDR1 is MGHRA and CDR2 is YSYEKL. Trimming removed 0 bases from V and 11 bases from J, with 16 bases in between. This CDR3 region has 14 residues. This CDR3 reads CASSQEEGGAGAFF. The CDR3 DNA reads TGCGCCAGCAGCCAAGAAGAGGGGGGCGCCGGGGCTTTCTTT.

This clonotype was found many times. This chain connects TRBV28 to TRBJ2-5; TRBD2 matches at 8 bases. The CDR3 is 18 amino acids. Trimming removed 5 bases from V and 4 bases from J; junction bases left unmatched: 18. Germline assignment: CDR1 MDHEN and CDR2 SYDVKM. The CDR3 DNA reads as TGTGCCAGCAGTCCATTCAAGATAAGCGGGAGTGTCTCAGAGACCCAGTACTTC. The encoded protein is CASSPFKISGSVSETQYF. The full variable domain, completed using reference TRBV28 and TRBJ2-5, is DVKVTQSSRYLVKRTGEKVFLECVQDMDHENMFWYRQDPGLGLRLIYFSYDVKMKEKGDIPEGYSVSREKKERFSLILESASTNQTSMYLCASSPFKISGSVSETQYFGPGTRLLVL.

As DNA, the CDR3 is TGTGCCAGCAGCCAAGATGGGGCTAGCGAGACCTACAATGAGCAGTTCTTC. Amino acid sequence: CASSQDGASETYNEQFF. The V call is TRBV4-2, the J call TRBJ2-1; a possible D gene is TRBD2 (6 bases). There are 17 residues in the CDR3. Germline CDR1 LGHNA, CDR2 YNFKEQ. V was clipped by 0 bases and J by 2 bases, with 14 bases between them.

This clonotype was counted a few times. CDR3: CSARTYRGQPQHF. The CDR3 nucleotides read TGCAGTGCTAGAACTTACAGGGGCCAGCCCCAGCATTTT. The chain recombines TRBV20-1 with TRBJ1-5; 7 bases are shared with TRBD1. V was pared by 2 bases and J by 7 bases, with 5 bases of the junction left unmatched. Per the germline V gene, CDR1 is DFQATT and CDR2 is SNEGSKA (reference sequence). This CDR3 contains 13 residues.

The chain combines TRBV28 with TRBJ2-5, with 12 bases fitting TRBD2. This CDR3 region has 15 residues. The V segment lost 8 bases and the J segment 4 bases; nucleotides outside the gene matches: 8. Germline V gene lookup returns CDR1 MDHEN and CDR2 SYDVKM. The CDR3 loop reads CASETSGGGIETQYF. DNA for the CDR3: TGTGCCAGCGAGACTAGCGGGGGAGGTATAGAGACCCAGTACTTC.

The gene calls are TRBV6-1 and TRBJ2-7, with 11 bases aligning to TRBD2. V dropped 3 bases and J dropped 2; count of bases not matched to a gene: 9. This CDR3 is built from 17 residues. CDR1 is MNHNS, CDR2 SASEGT, per germline. CDR3 sequence: CASSDFSGGAFTYEQYV. DNA for the CDR3: TGTGCCAGCAGTGATTTTAGCGGGGGGGCCTTTACCTACGAGCAGTACGTC.

The chain uses TRBV24-1 and TRBJ1-5; 7 positions match TRBD1. V gave up 12 bases and J gave up 4 bases; unmatched junction bases: 11. The CDR3 consists of 14 residues. Looked up from germline, CDR1 is KGHDR and CDR2 is SFDVKD. This CDR3 is CALKGGTVNQPQHF. CDR3 coding DNA: TGTGCCTTAAAGGGCGGGACAGTTAATCAGCCCCAGCATTTT.

This clonotype appeared many times. V gene TRBV12-3 or TRBV12-4 combines with J gene TRBJ1-5; D is unclear. This CDR3 has 15 residues. V was trimmed by 1 base and J by 7 bases, leaving 14 bases between them. In DNA form, the CDR3 reads TGTGCCAGCAGTTTAGAAAGGCTGGACGCCCAGCCCCAGCATTTT. Protein product: CASSLERLDAQPQHF.